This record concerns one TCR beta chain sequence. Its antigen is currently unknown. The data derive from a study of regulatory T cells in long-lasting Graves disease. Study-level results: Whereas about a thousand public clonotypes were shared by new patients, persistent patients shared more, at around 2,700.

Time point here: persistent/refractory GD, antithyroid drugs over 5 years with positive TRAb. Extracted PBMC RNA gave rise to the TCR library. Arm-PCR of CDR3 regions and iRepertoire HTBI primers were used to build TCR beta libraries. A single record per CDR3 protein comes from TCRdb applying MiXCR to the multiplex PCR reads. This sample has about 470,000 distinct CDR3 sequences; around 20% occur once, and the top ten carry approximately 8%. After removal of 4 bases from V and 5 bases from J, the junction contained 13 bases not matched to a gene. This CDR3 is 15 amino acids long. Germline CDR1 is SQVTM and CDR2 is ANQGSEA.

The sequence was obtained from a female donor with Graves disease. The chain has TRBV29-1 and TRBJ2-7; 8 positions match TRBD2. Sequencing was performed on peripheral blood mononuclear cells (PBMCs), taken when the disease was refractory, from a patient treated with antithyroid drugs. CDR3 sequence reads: CSVVPTEAGVHEQYF. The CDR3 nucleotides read TGCAGCGTTGTTCCCACTGAAGCGGGAGTCCACGAGCAGTACTTC.